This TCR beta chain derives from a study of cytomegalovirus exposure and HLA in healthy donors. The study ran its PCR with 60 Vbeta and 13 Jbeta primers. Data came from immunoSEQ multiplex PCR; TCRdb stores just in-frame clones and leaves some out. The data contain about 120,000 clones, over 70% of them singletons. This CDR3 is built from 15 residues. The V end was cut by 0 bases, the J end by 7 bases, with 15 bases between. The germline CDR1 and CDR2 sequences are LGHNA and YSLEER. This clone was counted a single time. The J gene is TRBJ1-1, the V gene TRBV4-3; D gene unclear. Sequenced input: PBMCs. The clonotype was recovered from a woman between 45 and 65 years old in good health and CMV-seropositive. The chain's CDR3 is CASSQDLSRPNEAFF. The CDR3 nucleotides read TGCGCCAGCAGCCAAGATCTTAGCCGACCAAATGAAGCTTTCTTT.